This T cell receptor beta chain is from a study of blood T cells in healthy people across ages. Primed by a sample-barcoded 5' primer and a J-beta primer mix, a second PCR proceeded for about 7 to 11 cycles. In TCRdb, the 5' RACE reads were re-called with MiXCR into one record per CDR3 protein. This sample has 600,000 to 900,000 distinct CDR3 sequences, with roughly 24% found just once. Aged about 6 to 100, donors were systemically healthy Caucasians from Russia. Germline values: CDR1 DFQATT, CDR2 SNEGSKA (reference sequence). The CDR3 is made up of 13 amino acids. Trimming removed 2 bases at V and 8 bases at J, with 12 bases between. Separately, the same data were catalogued under a study of T cells of mothers and their children. That publication notes: Mothers gave over 10 million TCR beta CDR3 reads each, and children about 3 million each.

Sequenced: blood. The TCR comes from a boy aged 5 to 17 in good health. The genes are TRBV20-1 and TRBJ1-4; D is unresolved. CDR3 protein: CSARTAEVEKLFF. CDR3 nucleotides: TGCAGTGCTAGAACAGCGGAGGTAGAAAAACTGTTTTTT.